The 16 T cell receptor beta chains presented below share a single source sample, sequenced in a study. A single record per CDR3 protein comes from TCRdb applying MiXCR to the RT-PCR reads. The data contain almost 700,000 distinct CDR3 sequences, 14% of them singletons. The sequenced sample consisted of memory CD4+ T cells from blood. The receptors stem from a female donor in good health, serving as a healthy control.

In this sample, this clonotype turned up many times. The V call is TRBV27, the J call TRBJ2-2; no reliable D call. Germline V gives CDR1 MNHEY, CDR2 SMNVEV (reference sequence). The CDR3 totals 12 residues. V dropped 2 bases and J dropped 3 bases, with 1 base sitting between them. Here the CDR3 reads CASSLDTGELFF. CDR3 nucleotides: TGTGCCAGCAGTTTAGACACCGGGGAGCTGTTTTTT.

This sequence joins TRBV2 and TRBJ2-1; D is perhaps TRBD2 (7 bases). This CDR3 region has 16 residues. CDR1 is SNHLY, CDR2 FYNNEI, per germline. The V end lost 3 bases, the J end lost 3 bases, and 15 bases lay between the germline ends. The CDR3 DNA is TGTGCCAGCAGTGACTTAAGGGGGGGGGACTACAATGAGCAGTTCTTC. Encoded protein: CASSDLRGGDYNEQFF.

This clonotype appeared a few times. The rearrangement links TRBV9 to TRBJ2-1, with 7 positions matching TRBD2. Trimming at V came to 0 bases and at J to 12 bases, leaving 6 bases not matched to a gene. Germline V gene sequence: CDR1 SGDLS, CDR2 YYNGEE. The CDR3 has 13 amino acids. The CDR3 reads CASSVATGGVQFF. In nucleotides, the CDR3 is TGTGCCAGCAGCGTAGCGACGGGGGGAGTGCAGTTCTTC. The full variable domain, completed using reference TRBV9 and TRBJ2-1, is DSGVTQTPKHLITATGQRVTLRCSPRSGDLSVYWYQQSLDQGLQFLIQYYNGEERAKGNILERFSAQQFPDLHSELNLSSLELGDSALYFCASSVATGGVQFFGPGTRLTVL.

The CDR3 reads CASSIRGELFF. CDR3 in DNA: TGTGCCAGCAGTATCCGGGGGGAGCTGTTTTTT. The V call is TRBV2, the J call TRBJ2-2; D not resolved. The CDR3 has 11 residues. V lost 5 bases, J lost 8 bases, and 6 bases lay in between. Germline-derived CDR1 and CDR2 are SNHLY and FYNNEI.

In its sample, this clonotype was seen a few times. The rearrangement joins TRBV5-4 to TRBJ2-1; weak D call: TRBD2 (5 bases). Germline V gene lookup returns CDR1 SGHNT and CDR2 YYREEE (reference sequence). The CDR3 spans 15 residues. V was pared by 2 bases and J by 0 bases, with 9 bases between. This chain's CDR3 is CASSFLAGSYNEQFF. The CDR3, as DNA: TGTGCCAGCAGCTTTCTAGCAGGCTCCTACAATGAGCAGTTCTTC.

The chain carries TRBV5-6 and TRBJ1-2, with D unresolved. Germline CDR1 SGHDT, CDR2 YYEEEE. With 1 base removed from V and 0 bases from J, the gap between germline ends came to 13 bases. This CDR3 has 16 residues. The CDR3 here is CASSLWGIKSNYGYTF. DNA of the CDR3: TGTGCCAGCAGCTTGTGGGGAATCAAATCTAACTATGGCTACACCTTC.

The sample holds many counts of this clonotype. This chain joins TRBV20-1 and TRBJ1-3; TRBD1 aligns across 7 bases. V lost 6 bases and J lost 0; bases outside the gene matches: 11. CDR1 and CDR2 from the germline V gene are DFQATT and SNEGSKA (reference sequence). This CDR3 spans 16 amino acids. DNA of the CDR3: TGCAGTGCCACCCACAGGGGACCCCTCTCTGGAAACACCATATATTTT. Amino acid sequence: CSATHRGPLSGNTIYF.

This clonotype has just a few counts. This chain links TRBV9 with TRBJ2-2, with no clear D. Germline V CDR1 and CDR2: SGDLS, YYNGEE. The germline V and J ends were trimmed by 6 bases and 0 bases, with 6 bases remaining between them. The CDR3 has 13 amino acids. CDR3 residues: CASTKTNTGELFF. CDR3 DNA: TGTGCCAGCACCAAAACGAACACCGGGGAGCTGTTTTTT.

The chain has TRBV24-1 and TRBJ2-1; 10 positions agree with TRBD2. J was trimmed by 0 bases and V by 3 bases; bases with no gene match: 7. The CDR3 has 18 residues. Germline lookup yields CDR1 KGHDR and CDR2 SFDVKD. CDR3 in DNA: TGTGCCACCAGTGATAGGGGACTAGCGCTCAGCTCCTACAATGAGCAGTTCTTC. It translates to CATSDRGLALSSYNEQFF.

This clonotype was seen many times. The CDR3 reads CASRPDSQETQYF. The DNA for the CDR3 is TGTGCCAGCAGGCCTGACAGCCAAGAGACCCAGTACTTC. This chain links TRBV12-3 or TRBV12-4 with TRBJ2-5; the D gene is possibly TRBD1 (5 bases). Trimming shortened V by 6 bases and J by 1 base, and 9 bases separated the two germline ends. The CDR3 contains 13 residues.

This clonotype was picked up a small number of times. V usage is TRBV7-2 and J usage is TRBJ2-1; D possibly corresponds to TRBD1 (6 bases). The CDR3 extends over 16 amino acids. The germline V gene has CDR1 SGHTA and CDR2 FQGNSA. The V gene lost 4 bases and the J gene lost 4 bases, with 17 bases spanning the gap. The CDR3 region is CASSSAMGTSYNEQFF. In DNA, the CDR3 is TGTGCCAGCAGCTCCGCTATGGGGACATCATACAATGAGCAGTTCTTC.

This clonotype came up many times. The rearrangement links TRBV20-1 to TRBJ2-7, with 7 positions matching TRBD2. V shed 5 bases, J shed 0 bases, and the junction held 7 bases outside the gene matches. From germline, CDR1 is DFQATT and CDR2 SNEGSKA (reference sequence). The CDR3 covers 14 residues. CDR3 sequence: CSASSGALSYEQYF. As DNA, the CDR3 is TGCAGTGCTTCCAGCGGGGCACTCTCCTACGAGCAGTACTTC.

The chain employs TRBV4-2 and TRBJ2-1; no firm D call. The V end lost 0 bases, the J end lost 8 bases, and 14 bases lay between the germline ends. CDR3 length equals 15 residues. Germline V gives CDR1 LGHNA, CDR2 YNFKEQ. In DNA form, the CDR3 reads TGTGCCAGCAGCCAAGATCGGCTGGGTTTAGATGAGCAGTTCTTC. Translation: CASSQDRLGLDEQFF.

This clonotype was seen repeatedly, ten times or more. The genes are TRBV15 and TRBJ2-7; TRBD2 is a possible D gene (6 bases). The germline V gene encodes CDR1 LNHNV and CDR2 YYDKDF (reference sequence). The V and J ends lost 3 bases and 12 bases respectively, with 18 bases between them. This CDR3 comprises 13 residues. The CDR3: CATSSRYGSTPYF. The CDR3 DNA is TGTGCCACCAGCAGTAGATACGGGAGTACTCCGTACTTC.

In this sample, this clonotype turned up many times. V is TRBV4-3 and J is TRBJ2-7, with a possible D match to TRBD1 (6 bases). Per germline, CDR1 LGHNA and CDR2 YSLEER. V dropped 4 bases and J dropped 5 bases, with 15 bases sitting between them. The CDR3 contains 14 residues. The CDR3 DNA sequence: TGCGCCAGCAGCCTCTACAGGGCATCCGACGAGCAGTACTTC. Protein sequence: CASSLYRASDEQYF.

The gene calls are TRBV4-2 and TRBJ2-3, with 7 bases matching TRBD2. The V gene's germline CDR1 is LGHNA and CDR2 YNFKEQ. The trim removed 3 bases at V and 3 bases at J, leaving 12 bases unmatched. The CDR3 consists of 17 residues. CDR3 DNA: TGTGCCAGCAGCCAGGAACTAACTAGACTAGCTACAGATACGCAGTATTTT. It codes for CASSQELTRLATDTQYF.